The 15 T cell receptor beta chains reported below all come from one sample, sequenced in a study of T-cell memory formation after mild COVID-19. MiXCR, applied by TCRdb to the 5' RACE reads, yields one record per CDR3 protein. In the table there are around 160,000 distinct CDR3 sequences, roughly 11% of which are singletons. The sample taken for sequencing was PBMCs or a T cell subset sorted from them (not recorded which). These receptors were collected from a young man who had mild COVID-19 (a few samples of this study predate the infection). Cell type and time point are not known.

This clonotype was picked up many times. The chain joins TRBV5-1 to TRBJ2-3; possible D gene TRBD2, 6 bases. The CDR3 contains 14 residues. Germline V CDR1 and CDR2: SGHRS, YFSETQ. Trimming removed 2 bases at V and 1 base at J, with 8 bases between. CDR3 sequence: CASSFGEGTDTQYF. The DNA of the CDR3 is TGCGCCAGCAGCTTCGGGGAGGGCACAGATACGCAGTATTTT.

This chain links TRBV20-1 with TRBJ2-6; no reliable D call. CDR3 length: 18 amino acids. V was pared by 5 bases and J by 2 bases, with 22 bases between. CDR1 DFQATT and CDR2 SNEGSKA come from the germline V gene (reference sequence). CDR3 region: CSASNRPLLRAGANVLTF. CDR3 in DNA: TGCAGTGCTTCCAATAGACCCCTCTTGAGAGCTGGGGCCAACGTCCTGACTTTC.

At least ten counts were recorded for this clonotype. The chain joins TRBV30 to TRBJ1-5, with 11 bases fitting TRBD1. V shed 5 bases and J 5 bases; nucleotides not matched to a gene: 2. Per germline, CDR1 GTSNPN and CDR2 SVGIG (reference sequence). CDR3 size: 13 residues. This CDR3 reads CAWAGQGDQPQHF. DNA of the CDR3: TGTGCCTGGGCGGGACAGGGGGATCAGCCCCAGCATTTT.

The chain joins TRBV5-5 to TRBJ2-3; D gene uncertain. The CDR3 sequence is 14 residues long. Germline V gene data show CDR1 as SGHKS and CDR2 as YYEKEE (reference sequence). V was shortened by 4 bases and J by 0 bases, with 9 bases between the two germline ends. CDR3: CASSNQASTDTQYF. For the CDR3, the DNA is TGTGCCAGCAGCAATCAGGCGAGCACAGATACGCAGTATTTT.

This chain links TRBV7-8 with TRBJ2-1, with 8 positions matching TRBD1. This CDR3 has 17 amino acids. CDR1 and CDR2 (germline): SGHVS, FQNEAQ. Trimming took 1 base from V and 6 from J; bases not matched to a gene: 11. CDR3 sequence (DNA): TGTGCCAGCAGCTTAGGCCTCAGGGGGCGGCGTTTCAATGAGCAGTTCTTC. This sequence encodes CASSLGLRGRRFNEQFF.

The gene calls are TRBV3-1 and TRBJ2-2; D not certain. V lost 0 bases, J lost 5 bases, and 19 bases lay in between. From germline, CDR1 is LGHDT and CDR2 YNNKEL (reference sequence). The CDR3 extends over 18 amino acids. Here the CDR3 reads CASSQDRAVLRSTGELFF. The CDR3 DNA reads TGTGCCAGCAGCCAAGATCGAGCCGTTTTGCGGTCAACCGGGGAGCTGTTTTTT.

The chain couples TRBV7-9 to TRBJ2-1; D is unclear. The CDR3 sequence is 11 residues long. The germline CDR1 and CDR2 sequences are SEHNR and FQNEAQ (reference sequence). The chain's CDR3 is CATRPSNEQFF. In DNA, the CDR3 is TGTGCAACACGCCCGAGCAATGAGCAGTTCTTC. The variable domain in full, completed from reference TRBV7-9 and TRBJ2-1, reads DTGVSQNPRHKITKRGQNVTFRCDPISEHNRLYWYRQTLGQGPEFLTYFQNEAQLEKSRLLSDRFSAERPKGSFSTLEIQRTEQGDSAMYLCATRPSNEQFFGPGTRLTVL.

The gene calls are TRBV11-2 and TRBJ2-2, with D possibly TRBD1 on 5 matching bases. Trimming took 4 bases from V and 7 from J, leaving 13 bases between them. Germline assignment: CDR1 SGHAT and CDR2 FQNNGV. This CDR3 region has 14 residues. CDR3: CASSSTVPNGELFF. CDR3 bases: TGTGCCAGCAGCTCGACAGTACCCAACGGGGAGCTGTTTTTT.

The gene calls are TRBV5-1 and TRBJ1-2; possibly TRBD1 for D (5 bases). From germline, CDR1 is SGHRS and CDR2 YFSETQ. This CDR3 has 12 residues. Trimming took off 4 bases at V and 4 bases at J, with 8 bases between the two ends. The CDR3 coding sequence is TGCGCCAGCAGCGAGGACACCTATGGCTACACCTTC. It translates to CASSEDTYGYTF.

V usage is TRBV6-2 or TRBV6-3 and J usage is TRBJ2-7; a weak D match, TRBD1 (6 bases). V was pared by 2 bases and J by 2 bases, with 13 bases between. The CDR3 loop spans 15 amino acids. CDR1 MNHEY and CDR2 SVGEGT come from the germline V gene. The CDR3 region has the DNA TGTGCCAGCAGTTACAAGGGACACTTTCCCTACGAGCAGTACGTC. Protein sequence: CASSYKGHFPYEQYV.

The rearrangement joins TRBV7-9 to TRBJ2-5; 12 bases map to TRBD2. CDR1 and CDR2 (germline): SEHNR, FQNEAQ (reference sequence). The ends lost 6 bases at V and 0 bases at J; junction bases unmatched: 5. CDR3 length: 16 amino acids. The CDR3 spells CASSPGTSGYQETQYF. Written as DNA, the CDR3 is TGTGCCAGCAGTCCCGGGACTAGCGGGTACCAAGAGACCCAGTACTTC.

This clonotype was seen a handful of times. The V call is TRBV5-1, the J call TRBJ1-4; 7 bases agree with TRBD1. The trim removed 3 bases at V and 1 base at J, leaving 3 bases unmatched. Germline-derived CDR1 and CDR2 are SGHRS and YFSETQ. This CDR3 has 15 residues. The CDR3 nucleotides read TGCGCCAGCAGCTGGGGGGACAGAACTAATGAAAAACTGTTTTTT. Translated, it gives CASSWGDRTNEKLFF.

The chain recombines TRBV20-1 with TRBJ1-6; perhaps TRBD1 as D (5 bases). CDR1 is DFQATT, CDR2 SNEGSKA, per germline (reference sequence). The CDR3 length is 12 residues. V was shortened by 6 bases and J by 9 bases, with 12 bases between the two germline ends. CDR3 sequence (DNA): TGCAGTGCCTTCGAAGGGGCTTCACCCCTCCACTTT. Translated, it gives CSAFEGASPLHF.

This clonotype was counted ten times or more. The rearrangement uses TRBV2 and TRBJ2-5; D possibly matches TRBD1 or TRBD2 (8 bases each). This CDR3 is 15 amino acids long. Trimming cost V 8 bases and J 3 bases, with 19 bases left between them. Per germline, CDR1 SNHLY and CDR2 FYNNEI. The CDR3 DNA reads as TGTGCCAGCGGACAGGGCCAGACTAGCGAAGAGACCCAGTACTTC. Translating gives CASGQGQTSEETQYF.

For this clonotype: A read error may be the cause here, since a much bigger clone is one base away. No conserved phenylalanine or tryptophan ends this CDR3, so it is likely a read error. The chain employs TRBV9 and TRBJ2-5; D is ambiguous. V was cut by 4 bases and J by 0 bases, with 7 bases left in between. The CDR3 runs 13 residues. Germline assignment: CDR1 SGDLS and CDR2 YYNGEE. As DNA, the CDR3 is TGTGCCAGCAGCCCCGGGTACCAAGAGACCCAGTACTTA. Translating gives CASSPGYQETQYL.